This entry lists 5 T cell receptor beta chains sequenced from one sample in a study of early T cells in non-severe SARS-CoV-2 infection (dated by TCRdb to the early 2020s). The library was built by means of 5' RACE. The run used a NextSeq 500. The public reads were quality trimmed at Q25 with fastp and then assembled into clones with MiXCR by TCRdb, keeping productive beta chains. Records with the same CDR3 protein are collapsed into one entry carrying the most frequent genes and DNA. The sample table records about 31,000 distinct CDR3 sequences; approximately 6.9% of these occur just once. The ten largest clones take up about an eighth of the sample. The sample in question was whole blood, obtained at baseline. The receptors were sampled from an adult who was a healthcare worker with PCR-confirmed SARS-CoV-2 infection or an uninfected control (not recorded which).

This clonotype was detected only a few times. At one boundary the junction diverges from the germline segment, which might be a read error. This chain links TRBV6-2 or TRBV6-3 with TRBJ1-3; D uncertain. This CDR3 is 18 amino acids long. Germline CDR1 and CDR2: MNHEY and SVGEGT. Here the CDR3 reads CASSYRPGYVLSENTIYF. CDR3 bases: TGTGCCAGCAGTTACCGCCCCGGCTACGTTCTCTCTGAAAACACCATATATTTT.

The CDR3 sequence is CASSAVYRVDEQFF. The CDR3 DNA reads TGTGCCAGCAGCGCGGTTTATAGAGTCGATGAGCAGTTCTTC. The chain links TRBV7-9 to TRBJ2-1; D is undetermined. V was trimmed by 5 bases and J by 8 bases, leaving 16 bases between them. The CDR3 runs to 14 residues. Per the germline V gene, CDR1 is SEHNR and CDR2 is FQNEAQ (reference sequence).

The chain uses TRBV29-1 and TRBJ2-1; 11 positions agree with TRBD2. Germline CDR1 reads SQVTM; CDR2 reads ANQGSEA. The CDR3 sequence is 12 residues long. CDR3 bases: TGCATCGGTACTAGCGGGGGCAATGAGCAGTTCTTC. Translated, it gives CIGTSGGNEQFF.

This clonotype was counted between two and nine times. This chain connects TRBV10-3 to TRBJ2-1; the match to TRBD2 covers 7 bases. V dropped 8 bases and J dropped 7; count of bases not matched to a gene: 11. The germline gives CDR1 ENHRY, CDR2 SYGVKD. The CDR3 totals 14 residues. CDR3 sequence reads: CAIGVGGSGNEQFF. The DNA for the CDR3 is TGTGCCATCGGGGTTGGCGGGAGTGGGAATGAGCAGTTCTTC.

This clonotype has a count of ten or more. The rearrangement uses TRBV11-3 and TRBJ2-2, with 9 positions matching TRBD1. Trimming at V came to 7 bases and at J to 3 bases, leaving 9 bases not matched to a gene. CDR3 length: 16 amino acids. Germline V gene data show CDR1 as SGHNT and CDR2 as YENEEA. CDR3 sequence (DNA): TGTGCCAGCACCCAGAACCGGGACAGGGACACCGGGGAGCTGTTTTTT. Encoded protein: CASTQNRDRDTGELFF.